Listed below are T cell receptor beta chains from one sample, sequenced in a study of blood T cells in healthy people across ages. MiXCR was run by TCRdb on the 5' RACE reads, yielding one entry per CDR3 protein. In the table there are approximately 800,000 distinct CDR3 sequences, around 36% of which are singletons. Sequencing input: blood. The receptors shown here come from a young man in good health. Each CDR3 is given with its conserved first and last residue. Each record gives: clone size, D gene, J gene, V gene, CDR3 protein, CDR3 DNA. A D gene is named only where the DNA matches it firmly. Some rows have no size entry. The others give once, few or many, or a class for an expanded clone.

.,.,TRBJ2-7,TRBV7-9,CASSLGALLYNEQYF,TGTGCCAGCAGCTTGGGCGCCCTCCTTTACAATGAGCAGTACTTC
.,.,TRBJ1-1,TRBV6-2/TRBV6-3,CASRTDGNTEAFF,TGTGCCAGCAGAACAGACGGGAACACCGAAGCTTTCTTT
.,TRBD1,TRBJ2-2,TRBV11-2,CASSQGQGATGELFF,TGTGCCAGCAGCCAAGGACAGGGGGCAACCGGGGAGCTGTTTTTT
.,.,TRBJ2-7,TRBV7-9,CATEGQGAYEQYF,TGTGCCACCGAAGGGCAGGGAGCCTACGAGCAGTACTTC
many,.,TRBJ2-7,TRBV10-2,CASSEGTNYEQYF,TGCGCCAGCAGTGAGGGTACCAACTACGAGCAGTACTTC
.,.,TRBJ1-6,TRBV2,CASSEGTIHNSPLHF,TGTGCCAGCAGTGAGGGGACTATCCATAATTCACCCCTCCACTTT
many,TRBD2,TRBJ2-5,TRBV11-2,CASSLVASGGETQYF,TGTGCCAGCAGCTTAGTGGCTAGCGGAGGGGAGACCCAGTACTTC
.,.,TRBJ1-2,TRBV20-1,CSASGFPGYTF,TGCAGTGCCTCAGGGTTTCCCGGCTACACCTTC
.,.,TRBJ1-1,TRBV11-1,CASSLMTDTEAFF,TGTGCCAGCAGCTTAATGACAGACACTGAAGCTTTCTTT
many,.,TRBJ2-3,TRBV7-2,CASSLFRRADTQYF,TGTGCCAGCAGCTTATTTCGCCGGGCAGATACGCAGTATTTT
.,.,TRBJ2-7,TRBV30,CAWSVVNYEQYF,TGTGCCTGGAGTGTAGTTAACTACGAGCAGTACTTC
.,TRBD1,TRBJ1-5,TRBV28,CASSTATGQGQPQHF,TGTGCCAGCAGTACTGCGACAGGGCAGGGTCAGCCCCAGCATTTT
.,.,TRBJ2-5,TRBV5-1,CASSPGRVKETQYF,TGCGCCAGCAGCCCGGGTAGGGTTAAAGAGACCCAGTACTTC
few,.,TRBJ1-1,TRBV28,CASAERNTEAFF,TGTGCCAGTGCGGAGCGAAACACTGAAGCTTTCTTT
few,.,TRBJ1-5,TRBV20-1,CSARDLRDNREDQPQHF,TGCAGTGCTAGAGATCTCAGGGACAACAGGGAAGATCAGCCCCAGCATTTT
.,TRBD2,TRBJ2-7,TRBV5-1,CASSFKRSGGLPTYNEQYF,TGCGCCAGCAGCTTTAAAAGGAGCGGGGGGCTTCCTACCTACAATGAGCAGTACTTC
.,TRBD2,TRBJ2-3,TRBV4-3,CASSPTGLAGGQDTQYF,TGCGCCAGCAGCCCTACCGGACTAGCGGGGGGGCAAGATACGCAGTATTTT
.,.,TRBJ1-1,TRBV28,CASSTWATNTEAFF,TGTGCCAGCAGTACCTGGGCCACGAACACTGAAGCTTTCTTT
many,.,TRBJ1-1,TRBV20-1,CRRGGTEAFF,TGCAGAAGGGGGGGCACTGAAGCTTTCTTT
once,TRBD1,TRBJ1-1,TRBV10-3,CAISESMLRTGVTEAFF,TGTGCCATCAGTGAGTCGATGTTAAGGACAGGGGTAACTGAAGCTTTCTTT
.,.,TRBJ1-2,TRBV20-1,CSARDGGERSYTF,TGCAGTGCTAGAGATGGGGGGGAACGGAGCTACACCTTC
.,.,TRBJ2-7,TRBV5-4,CANSPEKVPPYEQYF,TGTGCCAACAGCCCCGAAAAGGTCCCGCCCTACGAGCAGTACTTC
.,.,TRBJ1-1,TRBV6-2/TRBV6-3,CANSYPNTEAFF,TGTGCCAACAGTTACCCGAACACTGAAGCTTTCTTT
many,.,TRBJ2-3,TRBV20-1,CSVADGWQYF,TGCAGTGTCGCGGACGGTTGGCAGTATTTT
few,TRBD1,TRBJ1-2,TRBV28,CASSSQGQGADGYTF,TGTGCCAGCAGTTCCCAGGGACAGGGGGCCGATGGCTACACCTTC
many,TRBD1,TRBJ2-7,TRBV12-3/TRBV12-4,CASSPGTDFYEQYF,TGTGCCAGCAGTCCTGGGACAGACTTCTACGAGCAGTACTTC
few,TRBD2,TRBJ2-7,TRBV4-3,CASSPSGESSYEQYF,TGCGCCAGCAGCCCTAGCGGGGAGAGCTCCTACGAGCAGTACTTC
many,TRBD1,TRBJ2-7,TRBV12-3/TRBV12-4,CASSETGGLYEQYF,TGTGCCAGCAGCGAGACAGGGGGGCTCTACGAGCAGTACTTC
.,TRBD2,TRBJ2-1,TRBV4-1,CASSQEGRLAGYNEQFF,TGCGCCAGCAGCCAAGAGGGGAGACTAGCGGGGTACAATGAGCAGTTCTTC
once,TRBD1,TRBJ2-2,TRBV5-4,CASSLSWTGPRNTGELFF,TGTGCCAGCAGTCTAAGCTGGACAGGGCCCAGGAACACCGGGGAGCTGTTTTTT
.,.,TRBJ1-4,TRBV12-3/TRBV12-4,CASSHRDGGEKLFF,TGTGCCAGCAGCCACCGGGACGGAGGTGAAAAACTGTTTTTT
.,.,TRBJ2-2,TRBV12-3/TRBV12-4,CASSLTQGYTGELFF,TGTGCCAGCAGTTTAACCCAGGGGTACACCGGGGAGCTGTTTTTT
few,TRBD2,TRBJ2-1,TRBV30,CAWSGIGGGSYNEQFF,TGTGCCTGGAGTGGGATCGGGGGGGGCTCCTACAATGAGCAGTTCTTC
.,TRBD1,TRBJ2-5,TRBV19,CASSMVQGARNEQYF,TGTGCCAGTAGTATGGTCCAGGGGGCACGGAATGAGCAGTACTTC
.,.,TRBJ2-3,TRBV6-2/TRBV6-3,CASQDGSTGTQYF,TGTGCCAGCCAGGACGGAAGCACAGGTACGCAGTATTTT
.,.,TRBJ1-5,TRBV27,CASSPTTGYGNQPQHF,TGTGCCAGCAGCCCCACGACGGGGTACGGCAATCAGCCCCAGCATTTT
.,TRBD1,TRBJ2-3,TRBV10-3,CAIRGTGGTDTQYF,TGTGCCATCAGGGGGACAGGGGGCACAGATACGCAGTATTTT
.,TRBD1,TRBJ1-2,TRBV12-3/TRBV12-4,CASSVTDRGSYTF,TGTGCCAGCAGTGTAACGGACAGGGGAAGCTACACCTTC
many,.,TRBJ2-1,TRBV9,CASSAATGRSNEQFF,TGTGCCAGCAGCGCCGCGACAGGCAGGTCCAATGAGCAGTTCTTC
.,TRBD2,TRBJ2-1,TRBV27,CASSLAAGGLSSYNEQFF,TGTGCCAGCAGTCTCGCGGCGGGAGGGTTAAGCTCCTACAATGAGCAGTTCTTC
.,TRBD1,TRBJ1-6,TRBV9,CASSEAGTGFSPLHF,TGTGCCAGCAGCGAGGCCGGGACAGGGTTTTCACCCCTCCACTTT
few,TRBD2,TRBJ2-7,TRBV11-2,CASSLGSGLAAQYF,TGTGCCAGCAGCTTAGGCTCAGGACTAGCGGCCCAGTACTTC
.,.,TRBJ1-1,TRBV10-3,CAISESPGRGGNTEAFF,TGTGCCATCAGTGAGTCTCCGGGTCGGGGCGGGAACACTGAAGCTTTCTTT
many,.,TRBJ2-1,TRBV5-1,CASSPTGETYNEQFF,TGCGCCAGCAGCCCGACGGGGGAAACCTACAATGAGCAGTTCTTC
few,.,TRBJ1-5,TRBV20-1,CSARSFSNQPQHF,TGCAGTGCTAGATCGTTCAGCAATCAGCCCCAGCATTTT
few,.,TRBJ2-7,TRBV29-1,CSVGQFYEQYF,TGCAGCGTTGGACAGTTCTACGAGCAGTACTTC